This T cell receptor (beta chain) was recorded in a study of breast tumors, draining lymph nodes, adjacent tissues. Overall study findings and caveats: Compared with lymph nodes, tumors were less diverse; compared with nontumor tissue, more. Data fit most tumor T cells coming from lymph node, expanding in tumor. Luminal-like breast cancer showed significantly higher tumor–nontumor repertoire similarity than basal-like. The lymph node origin of tumor T cells was framed as consistent with a hypothesis, not demonstrated.

TCRdb reprocessed the multiplex PCR reads via MiXCR and lists one record per CDR3 protein. The top ten clones hold under 12% of a sample with tens of thousands of distinct CDR3 sequences, 42% of them seen once. In the case of this clonotype: Antigen unknown.

The V end lost 3 bases, the J end lost 4 bases, and 16 bases lay between the germline ends. Germline V lookup: CDR1 LGHNA, CDR2 YSLEER. This CDR3 has 16 residues. This clonotype originated in a female donor with breast cancer. Some clones in this sample may be carry-over from other donors' samples. This chain joins TRBV4-3 and TRBJ1-5; D perhaps matches TRBD1 (5 bases). Material for sequencing was breast tumor tissue. The CDR3 loop is CASSHLAGRPNQPQHF. In nucleotides, the CDR3 is TGCGCCAGCAGCCACCTGGCGGGACGGCCAAATCAGCCCCAGCATTTT.